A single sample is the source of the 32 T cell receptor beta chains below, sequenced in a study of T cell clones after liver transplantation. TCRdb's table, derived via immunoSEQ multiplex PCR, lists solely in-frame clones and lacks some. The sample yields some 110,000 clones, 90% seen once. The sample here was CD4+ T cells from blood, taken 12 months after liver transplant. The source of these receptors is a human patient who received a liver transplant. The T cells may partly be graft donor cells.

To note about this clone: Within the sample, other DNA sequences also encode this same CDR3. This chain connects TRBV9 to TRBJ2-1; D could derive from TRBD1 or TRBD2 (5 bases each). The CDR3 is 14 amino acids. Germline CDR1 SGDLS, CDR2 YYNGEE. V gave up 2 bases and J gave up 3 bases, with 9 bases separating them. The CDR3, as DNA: TGTGCCAGCAGCGTTGGGGGAAGCTACAATGAGCAGTTCTTC. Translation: CASSVGGSYNEQFF.

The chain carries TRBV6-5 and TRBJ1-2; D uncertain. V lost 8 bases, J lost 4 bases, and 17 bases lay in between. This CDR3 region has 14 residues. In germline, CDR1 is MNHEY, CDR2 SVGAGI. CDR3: CASGKTLPLYGYTF. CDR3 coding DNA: TGTGCCAGCGGAAAGACCCTTCCGCTCTATGGCTACACCTTC.

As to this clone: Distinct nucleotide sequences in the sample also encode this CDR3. In DNA form, the CDR3 reads TGTGCCAGCTCACCGCCGGGACTAGCGGGTAACAATGAGCAGTTCTTC. This translates into CASSPPGLAGNNEQFF. V is TRBV18 and J is TRBJ2-1; 12 bases map to TRBD2. J gave up 5 bases and V 3 bases, and 5 bases lay outside the gene matches. CDR1 is KGHSH, CDR2 LQKENI, per germline. The CDR3 covers 16 residues.

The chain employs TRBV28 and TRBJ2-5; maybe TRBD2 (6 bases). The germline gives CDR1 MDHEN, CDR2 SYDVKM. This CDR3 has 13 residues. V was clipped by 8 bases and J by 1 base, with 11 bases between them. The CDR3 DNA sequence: TGTGCCAGCGTTAGCGGAGGCCAAGAGACCCAGTACTTC. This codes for CASVSGGQETQYF.

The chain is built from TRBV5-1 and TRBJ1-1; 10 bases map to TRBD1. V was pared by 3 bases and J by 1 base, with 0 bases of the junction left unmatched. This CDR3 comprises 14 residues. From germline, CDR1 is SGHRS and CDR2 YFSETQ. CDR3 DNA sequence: TGCGCCAGCAGCTGGGACAGGGGGAACACTGAAGCTTTCTTT. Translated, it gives CASSWDRGNTEAFF.

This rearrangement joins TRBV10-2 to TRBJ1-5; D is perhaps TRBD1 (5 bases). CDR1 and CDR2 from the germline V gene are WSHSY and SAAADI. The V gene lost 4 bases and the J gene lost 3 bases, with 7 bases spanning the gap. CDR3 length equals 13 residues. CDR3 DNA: TGCGCCAGCAGTGGACAGTTCAATCAGCCCCAGCATTTT. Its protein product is CASSGQFNQPQHF.

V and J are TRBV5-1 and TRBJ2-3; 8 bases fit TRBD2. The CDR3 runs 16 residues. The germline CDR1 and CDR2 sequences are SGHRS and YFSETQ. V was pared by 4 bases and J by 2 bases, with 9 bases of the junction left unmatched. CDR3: CASSRGLASDTDTQYF. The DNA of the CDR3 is TGCGCCAGCAGCCGAGGACTAGCATCTGACACAGATACGCAGTATTTT.

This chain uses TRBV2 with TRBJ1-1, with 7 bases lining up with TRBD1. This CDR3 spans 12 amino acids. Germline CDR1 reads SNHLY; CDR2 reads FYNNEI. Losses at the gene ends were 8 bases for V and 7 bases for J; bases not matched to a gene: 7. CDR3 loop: CASATGALEAFF. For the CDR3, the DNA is TGTGCCAGCGCTACAGGGGCTCTTGAAGCTTTCTTT.

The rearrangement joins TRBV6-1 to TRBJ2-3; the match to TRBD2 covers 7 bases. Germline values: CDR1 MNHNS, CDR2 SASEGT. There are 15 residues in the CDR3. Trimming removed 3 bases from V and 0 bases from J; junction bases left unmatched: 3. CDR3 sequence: CASSEAGVSTDTQYF. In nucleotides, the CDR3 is TGTGCCAGCAGTGAGGCGGGAGTTAGCACAGATACGCAGTATTTT.

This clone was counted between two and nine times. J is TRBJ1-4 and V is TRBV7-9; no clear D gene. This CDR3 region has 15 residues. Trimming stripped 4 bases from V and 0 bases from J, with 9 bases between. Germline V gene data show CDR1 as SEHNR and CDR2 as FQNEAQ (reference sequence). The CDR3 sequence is CASSSGVATNEKLFF. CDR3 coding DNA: TGTGCCAGCAGCTCGGGAGTTGCAACTAATGAAAAACTGTTTTTT.

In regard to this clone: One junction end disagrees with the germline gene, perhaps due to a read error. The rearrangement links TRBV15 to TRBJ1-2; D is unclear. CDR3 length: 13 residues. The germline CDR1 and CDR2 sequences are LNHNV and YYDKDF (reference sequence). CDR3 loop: CAASRDGGYGYTF. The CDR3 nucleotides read TGTGCCGCCAGCAGAGATGGTGGGTACGGCTACACCTTC.

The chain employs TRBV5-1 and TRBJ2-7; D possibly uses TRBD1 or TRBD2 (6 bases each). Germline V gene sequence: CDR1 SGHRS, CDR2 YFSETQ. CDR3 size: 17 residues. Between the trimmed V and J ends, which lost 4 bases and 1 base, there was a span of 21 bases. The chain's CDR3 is CASSPSVRQAGSYEQYF. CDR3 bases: TGCGCCAGCAGCCCTTCTGTAAGACAGGCGGGGTCCTACGAGCAGTACTTC.

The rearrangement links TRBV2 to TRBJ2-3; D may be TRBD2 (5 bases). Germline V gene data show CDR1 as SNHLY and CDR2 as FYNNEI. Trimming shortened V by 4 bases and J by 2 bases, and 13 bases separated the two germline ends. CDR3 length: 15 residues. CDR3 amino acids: CASSVGRDYTDTQYF. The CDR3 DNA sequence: TGTGCCAGCAGTGTCGGGCGCGACTACACAGATACGCAGTATTTT.

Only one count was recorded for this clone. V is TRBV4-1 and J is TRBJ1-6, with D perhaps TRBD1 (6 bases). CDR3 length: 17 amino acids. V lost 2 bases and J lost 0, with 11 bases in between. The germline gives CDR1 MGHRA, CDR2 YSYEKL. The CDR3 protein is CASSQQTGSSYNSPLHF. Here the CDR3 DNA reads TGCGCCAGCAGCCAACAAACAGGGAGCTCCTATAATTCACCCCTCCACTTT.

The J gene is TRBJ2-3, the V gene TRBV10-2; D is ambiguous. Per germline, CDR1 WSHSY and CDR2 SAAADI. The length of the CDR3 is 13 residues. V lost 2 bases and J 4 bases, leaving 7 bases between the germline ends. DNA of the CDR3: TGCGCCAGCAGTGAGCCCGCTTCAGATACGCAGTATTTT. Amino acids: CASSEPASDTQYF.

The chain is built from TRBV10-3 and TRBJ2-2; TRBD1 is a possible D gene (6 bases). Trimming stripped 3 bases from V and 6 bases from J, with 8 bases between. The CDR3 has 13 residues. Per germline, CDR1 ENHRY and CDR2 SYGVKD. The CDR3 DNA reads TGTGCCATCAGTGATGCAGGGGCCGGGGAGCTGTTTTTT. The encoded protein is CAISDAGAGELFF.

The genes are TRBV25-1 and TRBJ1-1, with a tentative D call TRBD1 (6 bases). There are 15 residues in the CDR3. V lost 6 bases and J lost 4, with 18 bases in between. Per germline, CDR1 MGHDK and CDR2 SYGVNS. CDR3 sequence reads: CASRGAFPLGTEAFF. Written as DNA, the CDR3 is TGTGCCAGCAGGGGGGCCTTTCCCCTGGGCACTGAAGCTTTCTTT. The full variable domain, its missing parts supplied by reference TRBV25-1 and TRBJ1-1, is EADIYQTPRYLVIGTGKKITLECSQTMGHDKMYWYQQDPGMELHLIHYSYGVNSTEKGDLSSESTVSRIRTEHFPLTLESARPSHTSQYLCASRGAFPLGTEAFFGQGTRLTVV.

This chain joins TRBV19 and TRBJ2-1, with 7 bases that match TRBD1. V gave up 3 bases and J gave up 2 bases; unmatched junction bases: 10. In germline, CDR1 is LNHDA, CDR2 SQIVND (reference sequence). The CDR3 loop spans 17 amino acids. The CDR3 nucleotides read TGTGCCAGTAGTATGATAGGGAGACAGGGCACCTACAATGAGCAGTTCTTC. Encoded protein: CASSMIGRQGTYNEQFF. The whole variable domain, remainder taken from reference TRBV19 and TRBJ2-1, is DGGITQSPKYLFRKEGQNVTLSCEQNLNHDAMYWYRQDPGQGLRLIYYSQIVNDFQKGDIAEGYSVSREKKESFPLTVTSAQKNPTAFYLCASSMIGRQGTYNEQFFGPGTRLTVL.

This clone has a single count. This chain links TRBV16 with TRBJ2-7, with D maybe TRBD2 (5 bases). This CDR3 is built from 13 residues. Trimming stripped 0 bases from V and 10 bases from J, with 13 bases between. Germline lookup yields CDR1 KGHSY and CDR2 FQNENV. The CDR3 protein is CASSQSEGRAQYF. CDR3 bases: TGTGCCAGCAGCCAATCGGAAGGGCGGGCCCAGTACTTC.

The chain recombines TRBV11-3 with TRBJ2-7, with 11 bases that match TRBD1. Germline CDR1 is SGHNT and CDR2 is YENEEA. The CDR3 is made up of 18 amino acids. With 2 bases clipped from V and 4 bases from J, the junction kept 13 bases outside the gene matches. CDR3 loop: CASSLFSGQGAGYYEQYF. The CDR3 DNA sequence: TGTGCCAGCAGCTTATTTTCCGGACAGGGGGCAGGGTATTACGAGCAGTACTTC. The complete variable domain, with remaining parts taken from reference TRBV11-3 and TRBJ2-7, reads EAGVVQSPRYKIIEKKQPVAFWCNPISGHNTLYWYLQNLGQGPELLIRYENEEAVDDSQLPKDRFSAERLKGVDSTLKIQPAELGDSAVYLCASSLFSGQGAGYYEQYFGPGTRLTVT.

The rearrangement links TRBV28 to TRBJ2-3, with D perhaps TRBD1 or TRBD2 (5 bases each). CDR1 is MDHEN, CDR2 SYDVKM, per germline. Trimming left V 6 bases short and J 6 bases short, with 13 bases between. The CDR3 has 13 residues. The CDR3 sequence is CASRTGTPDTQYF. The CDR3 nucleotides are TGTGCCAGCAGGACCGGGACCCCCGATACGCAGTATTTT.

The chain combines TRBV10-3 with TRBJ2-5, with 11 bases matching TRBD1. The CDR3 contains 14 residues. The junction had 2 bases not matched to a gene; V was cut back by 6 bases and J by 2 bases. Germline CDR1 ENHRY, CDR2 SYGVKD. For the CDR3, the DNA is TGTGCCATCAGGCGGGACAGGGGGCAAGAGACCCAGTACTTC. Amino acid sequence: CAIRRDRGQETQYF.

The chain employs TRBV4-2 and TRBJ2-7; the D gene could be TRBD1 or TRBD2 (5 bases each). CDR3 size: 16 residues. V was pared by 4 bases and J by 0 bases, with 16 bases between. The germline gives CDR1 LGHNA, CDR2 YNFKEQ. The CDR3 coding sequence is TGTGCCAGCAGCCCTTCTCTGGGGGTACCCTCCTACGAGCAGTACTTC. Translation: CASSPSLGVPSYEQYF.

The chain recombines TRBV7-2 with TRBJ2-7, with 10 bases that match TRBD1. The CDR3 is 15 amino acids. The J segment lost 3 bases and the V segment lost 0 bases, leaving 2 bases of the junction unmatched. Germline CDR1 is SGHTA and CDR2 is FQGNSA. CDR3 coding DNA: TGTGCCAGCAGCTTAGCGGGGACAGGGGACTACGAGCAGTACTTC. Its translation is CASSLAGTGDYEQYF.

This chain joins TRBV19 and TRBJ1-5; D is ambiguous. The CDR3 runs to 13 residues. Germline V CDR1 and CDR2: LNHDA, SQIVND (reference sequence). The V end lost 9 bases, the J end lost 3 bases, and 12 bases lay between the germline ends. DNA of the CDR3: TGTGCCAGCACTACCCTTTCCAATCAGCCCCAGCATTTT. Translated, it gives CASTTLSNQPQHF.

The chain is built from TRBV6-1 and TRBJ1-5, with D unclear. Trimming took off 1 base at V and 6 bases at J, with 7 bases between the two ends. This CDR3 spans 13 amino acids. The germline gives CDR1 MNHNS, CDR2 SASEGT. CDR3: CASSEGFGQPQHF. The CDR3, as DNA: TGTGCCAGCAGTGAAGGGTTCGGTCAGCCCCAGCATTTT.

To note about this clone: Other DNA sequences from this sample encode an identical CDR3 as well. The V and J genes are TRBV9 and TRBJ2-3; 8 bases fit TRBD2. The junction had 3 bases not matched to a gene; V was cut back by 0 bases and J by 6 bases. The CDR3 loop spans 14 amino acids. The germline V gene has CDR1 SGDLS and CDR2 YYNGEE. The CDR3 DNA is TGTGCCAGCAGCGTAGTTAGCGGGACGGATACGCAGTATTTT. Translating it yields CASSVVSGTDTQYF.

The CDR3 here is CASSLVTQPQHF. The CDR3, as DNA: TGTGCCAGCAGTTTAGTTACTCAGCCCCAGCATTTT. The chain employs TRBV28 and TRBJ1-5; D is undetermined. V was clipped by 2 bases and J by 6 bases, with 5 bases between them. CDR3 size: 12 residues. Germline V gene data show CDR1 as MDHEN and CDR2 as SYDVKM.

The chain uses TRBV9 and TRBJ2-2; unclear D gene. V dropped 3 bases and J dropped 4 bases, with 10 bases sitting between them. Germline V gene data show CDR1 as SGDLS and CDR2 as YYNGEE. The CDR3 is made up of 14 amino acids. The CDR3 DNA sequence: TGTGCCAGCAGCGGGATCGGCTTCACCGGGGAGCTGTTTTTT. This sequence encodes CASSGIGFTGELFF.

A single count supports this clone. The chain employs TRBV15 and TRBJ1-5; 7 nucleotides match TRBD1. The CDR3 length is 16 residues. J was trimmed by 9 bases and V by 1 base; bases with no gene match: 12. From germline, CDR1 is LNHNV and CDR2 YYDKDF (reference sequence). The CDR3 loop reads CATSRGGTDYRGPQHF. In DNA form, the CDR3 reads TGTGCCACCAGCAGAGGGGGGACAGATTACAGGGGGCCCCAGCATTTT.

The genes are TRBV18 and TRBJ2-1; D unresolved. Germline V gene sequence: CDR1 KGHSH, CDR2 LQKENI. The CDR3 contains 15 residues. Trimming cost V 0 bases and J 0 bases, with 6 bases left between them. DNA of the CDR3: TGTGCCAGCTCACCACCCAAAGGCTCCTACAATGAGCAGTTCTTC. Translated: CASSPPKGSYNEQFF.

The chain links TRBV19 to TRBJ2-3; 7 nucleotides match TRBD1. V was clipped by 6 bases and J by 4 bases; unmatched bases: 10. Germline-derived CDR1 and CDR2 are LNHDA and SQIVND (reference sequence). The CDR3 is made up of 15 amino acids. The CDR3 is CASSETGTASDTQYF. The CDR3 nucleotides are TGTGCCAGTAGCGAAACCGGGACAGCTTCAGATACGCAGTATTTT.